This T cell receptor beta chain is drawn from a study of T-cell memory formation after mild COVID-19. There are a few counts of this clonotype. Antigen unknown. With constant-segment primers, 5'RACE yielded cDNA libraries of TCR alpha and TCR beta that carried sample barcodes and UMIs. Each CDR3 protein is one row after TCRdb ran MiXCR on the 5' RACE reads. The sample consists of under 450,000 distinct CDR3 sequences, around an eighth of them appearing once. Findings and limits, study-wide: Some clones that responded turned up in pre-infection memory, which suggests that cross-reactive memory joined in. Among clones peaking at day 37 in the second wave, SARS-CoV-2 specificity remained unconfirmed.

Germline CDR1 LGHNA, CDR2 YSLEER. This CDR3 has 15 residues. J lost 8 bases, V lost 1 base, and 8 bases had no gene match. V usage is TRBV4-3 and J usage is TRBJ2-4, with TRBD1 identical over 7 bases. Sequencing was performed on PBMCs or a T cell subset sorted from them (not recorded which). This TCR derives from a man aged 18 to 30 who had mild COVID-19 (a few samples of this study predate the infection). Cell type and time point are not known. The CDR3 bases are TGCGCCAGCAGCCAAGGACAGGGAGAGCGAGACATTCAGTACTTC. Its protein is CASSQGQGERDIQYF.